Given below is one T cell receptor beta chain in context. The CDR3 has 15 residues. CDR1 and CDR2 from the germline V gene are ENHRY and SYGVKD. V was pared by 10 bases and J by 2 bases, with 18 bases between. The data are from a study of memory CD4+ T cells and cytomegalovirus serostatus. The overall study: This sample comes from healthy Belgian adults, roughly 9 CMV seropositive, 24 seronegative.

The data were produced by immunoSEQ multiplex PCR, yet TCRdb's version contains in-frame clones alone and is incomplete. The data show some 57,000 clones, less than 80% seen once. The sort gate was single viable CD3+CD4+CD8-CD45RO+ cells for memory CD4+ T cells. The sequencing sample was made of memory CD4+ T cells from blood. The source is an adult in good health and CMV-seronegative. This chain links TRBV10-3 with TRBJ1-5; D gene uncertain. The CDR3, as DNA: TGTGCCACCAGAGGAGGGCCCGGGGGCAATCAGCCCCAGCATTTT. Amino acids: CATRGGPGGNQPQHF.